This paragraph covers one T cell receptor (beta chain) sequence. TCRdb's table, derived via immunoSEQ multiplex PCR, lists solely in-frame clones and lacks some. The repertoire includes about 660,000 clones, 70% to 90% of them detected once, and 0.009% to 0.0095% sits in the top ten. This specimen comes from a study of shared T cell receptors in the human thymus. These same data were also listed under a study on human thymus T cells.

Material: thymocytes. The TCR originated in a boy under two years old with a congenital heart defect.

Here the CDR3 DNA reads TGTGCCAGCAGTGAAGTCGGAGACAGGCCCAGCTACGAGCAGTACTTC. This gives the protein CASSEVGDRPSYEQYF. V usage is TRBV6-1 and J usage is TRBJ2-7; tentatively, D is TRBD1 (6 bases). V shed 1 base and J shed 3 bases, with 16 bases lying between them. In germline, CDR1 is MNHNS, CDR2 SASEGT. The CDR3 is 16 residues long.